This T cell receptor (beta chain) was documented in a study of blood T cell repertoires in COVID-19. Study background: COVID-19 samples, acute and convalescent, were from the United States, Italy and Spain. The analysed material was cDNA or gDNA that came from T cells, B-cell-depleted T cells, or PBMCs.

In germline, CDR1 is LNHDA, CDR2 SQIVND (reference sequence). This CDR3 region has 14 residues. V gave up 8 bases and J gave up 1 base, with 15 bases separating them. Original processing methods: From reference gene primer amplification, estimates of nucleated cell counts were derived. TCRdb's table, derived via immunoSEQ multiplex PCR, lists solely in-frame clones and lacks some. V and J calls and clone size are those listed in that table; D and trimming were worked out from the DNA. The sample consists of about 94,000 clones, around 87% of them appearing once. This receptor was obtained from a human donor with acute or convalescent COVID-19. The donor label of this sample is uncertain. The sequencing sample was made of peripheral blood. The chain has TRBV19 and TRBJ2-7; no definite D call. The CDR3 bases are TGTGCCAGTCGGTCCCTTGGTGGTTCCTACGAGCAGTACTTC. Protein sequence: CASRSLGGSYEQYF.